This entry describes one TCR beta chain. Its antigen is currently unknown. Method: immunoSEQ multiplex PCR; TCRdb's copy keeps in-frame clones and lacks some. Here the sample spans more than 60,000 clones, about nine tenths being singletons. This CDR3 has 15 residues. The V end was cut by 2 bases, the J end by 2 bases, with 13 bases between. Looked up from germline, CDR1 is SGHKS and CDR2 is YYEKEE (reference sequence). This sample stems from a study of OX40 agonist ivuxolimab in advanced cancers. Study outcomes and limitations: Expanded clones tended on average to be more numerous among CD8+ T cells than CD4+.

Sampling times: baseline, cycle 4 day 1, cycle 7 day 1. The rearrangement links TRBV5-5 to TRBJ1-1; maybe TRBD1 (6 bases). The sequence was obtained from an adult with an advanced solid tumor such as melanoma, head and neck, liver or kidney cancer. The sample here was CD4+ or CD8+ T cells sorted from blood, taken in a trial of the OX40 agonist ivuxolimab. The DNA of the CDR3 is TGTGCCAGCAGCTTAGCGACAGGCGACAACACTGAAGCTTTCTTT. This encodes CASSLATGDNTEAFF.